A single sample gave rise to the 13 T cell receptor beta chains below, sequenced in a study of blood T cell repertoires in COVID-19. Clones were read by immunoSEQ multiplex PCR, and TCRdb kept only the in-frame ones, dropping some. The data contain some 300,000 clones, 85% to 90% of them seen just once; the ten biggest clones take up around 2%. The source material was PBMCs or T cells enriched from blood (not recorded which). The source is a woman aged 55-69 years in a cohort exposed to, infected with or recovered from COVID-19 (not recorded which).

The chain couples TRBV4-2 to TRBJ2-7; D is perhaps TRBD1 (6 bases). The CDR3 runs 14 residues. V gave up 0 bases and J gave up 2 bases, with 8 bases separating them. Germline V lookup: CDR1 LGHNA, CDR2 YNFKEQ. In nucleotides, the CDR3 is TGTGCCAGCAGCCAAGATAACAGGGCCTACGAGCAGTACTTC. Translation gives CASSQDNRAYEQYF.

The chain is built from TRBV5-1 and TRBJ2-2, with D possibly matching TRBD2 (6 bases). This CDR3 is 15 amino acids long. Germline V CDR1 and CDR2: SGHRS, YFSETQ. Trimming took off 9 bases at V and 3 bases at J, with 18 bases between the two ends. CDR3 in DNA: TGCGCCACCAAACCGGGAGCTTCATACACCGGGGAGCTGTTTTTT. Protein product: CATKPGASYTGELFF.

Of note for this clone: Its ends do not fully match the called genes, so a read error is possible. J is TRBJ2-7 and V is TRBV6-1; 11 bases match TRBD1. In germline, CDR1 is MNHNS, CDR2 SASEGT. The CDR3 has 14 amino acids. The CDR3 here is CASREGQGANEQYF. The CDR3 region has the DNA TGTGCCAGCAGGGAAGGACAGGGGGCTAACGAGCAGTACTTC.

V gene TRBV30 combines with J gene TRBJ2-7; the D gene is possibly TRBD2 (7 bases). The CDR3 has 13 residues. The germline V gene has CDR1 GTSNPN and CDR2 SVGIG (reference sequence). V shed 1 base and J shed 7 bases, with 14 bases lying between them. The CDR3 spells CAWSGRGGGEQYF. CDR3 nucleotide sequence: TGTGCCTGGAGTGGAAGAGGGGGGGGAGAGCAGTACTTC.

The V and J genes are TRBV2 and TRBJ1-5; D unclear. The CDR3 runs 14 residues. The V end was cut by 7 bases, the J end by 2 bases, with 12 bases between. CDR1 and CDR2 (germline): SNHLY, FYNNEI. In DNA form, the CDR3 reads TGTGCCAGCACCCAGGCATCGGGCAATCAGCCCCAGCATTTT. Protein product: CASTQASGNQPQHF.

The V and J genes are TRBV24-1 and TRBJ2-3, with 10 bases matching TRBD2. Trimming took 2 bases from V and 2 from J; bases not matched to a gene: 6. CDR3 length equals 17 residues. From germline, CDR1 is KGHDR and CDR2 SFDVKD. This CDR3 reads CATSDSPGLANTDTQYF. DNA for the CDR3: TGTGCCACCAGTGATTCCCCGGGACTAGCGAACACAGATACGCAGTATTTT.

The genes are TRBV5-1 and TRBJ1-6, with D perhaps TRBD1 (5 bases). Between the trimmed V and J ends, which lost 2 bases and 9 bases, there was a span of 12 bases. Germline V gene lookup returns CDR1 SGHRS and CDR2 YFSETQ. This CDR3 comprises 14 residues. CDR3 region: CASSLRGLGSPLHF. DNA for the CDR3: TGCGCCAGCAGCTTACGGGGGTTAGGTTCACCCCTCCACTTT.

The rearrangement uses TRBV19 and TRBJ2-7; the match to TRBD2 covers 10 bases. The CDR3 sequence is 14 residues long. The trim removed 7 bases at V and 4 bases at J, leaving 7 bases unmatched. CDR1 is LNHDA, CDR2 SQIVND, per germline (reference sequence). The CDR3 coding sequence is TGTGCCAGTAAGCCTAGCGGGAGACCTTACGAGCAGTACTTC. It translates to CASKPSGRPYEQYF.

This clone was seen just once. The chain has TRBV5-4 and TRBJ2-7; a weak D match, TRBD1 (6 bases). Trimming took off 4 bases at V and 0 bases at J, with 8 bases between the two ends. Per germline, CDR1 SGHNT and CDR2 YYREEE (reference sequence). There are 13 residues in the CDR3. The CDR3 coding sequence is TGTGCCAGCAGCCCGGGACACTCCTACGAGCAGTACTTC. Its protein product is CASSPGHSYEQYF. Looking up the rest from reference TRBV5-4 and TRBJ2-7 gives the full variable domain: ETGVTQSPTHLIKTRGQQVTLRCSSQSGHNTVSWYQQALGQGPQFIFQYYREEENGRGNFPPRFSGLQFPNYSSELNVNALELDDSALYLCASSPGHSYEQYFGPGTRLTVT.

V is TRBV21-1 and J is TRBJ2-7; the table's D call, TRBD1, was not checked against the DNA. TRBV21-1 is a pseudogene segment. The CDR3 covers 14 residues. The CDR3 bases are TGTGCCAGTTTTGCCTACAGGTCCGCCTACGAGCAGTACTTC. Protein product: CASFAYRSAYEQYF.

This rearrangement joins TRBV5-1 to TRBJ2-7; 8 bases agree with TRBD2. The J segment lost 5 bases and the V segment lost 0 bases, leaving 4 bases of the junction unmatched. Germline CDR1 and CDR2: SGHRS and YFSETQ. This CDR3 is 14 amino acids long. In DNA, the CDR3 is TGCGCCAGCAGCTTGGTCCTAGCGGGCCACGAGCAGTACTTC. Its protein product is CASSLVLAGHEQYF.

With regard to this clone: Within the sample, other DNA sequences also encode this same CDR3. The chain combines TRBV15 with TRBJ2-3, with 9 bases lining up with TRBD2. Per the germline V gene, CDR1 is LNHNV and CDR2 is YYDKDF (reference sequence). The CDR3 covers 16 residues. The ends lost 1 base at V and 2 bases at J; junction bases unmatched: 4. The CDR3 protein is CATSRARTSATDTQYF. The CDR3 DNA follows: TGTGCCACCAGCAGAGCCAGGACTAGCGCCACAGATACGCAGTATTTT. The full variable domain, its missing parts supplied by reference TRBV15 and TRBJ2-3, is DAMVIQNPRYQVTQFGKPVTLSCSQTLNHNVMYWYQQKSSQAPKLLFHYYDKDFNNEADTPDNFQSRRPNTSFCFLDIRSPGLGDTAMYLCATSRARTSATDTQYFGPGTRLTVL.

This clone showed up just a few times. The genes are TRBV29-1 and TRBJ2-5; D perhaps matches TRBD2 (7 bases). Germline CDR1 and CDR2: SQVTM and ANQGSEA. Trimming pared 2 bases from V and 4 bases from J, leaving 17 bases between. This CDR3 spans 15 amino acids. CDR3 amino acids: CSVERGARLGETQYF. CDR3 in DNA: TGCAGCGTTGAACGGGGGGCTAGGTTAGGAGAGACCCAGTACTTC.